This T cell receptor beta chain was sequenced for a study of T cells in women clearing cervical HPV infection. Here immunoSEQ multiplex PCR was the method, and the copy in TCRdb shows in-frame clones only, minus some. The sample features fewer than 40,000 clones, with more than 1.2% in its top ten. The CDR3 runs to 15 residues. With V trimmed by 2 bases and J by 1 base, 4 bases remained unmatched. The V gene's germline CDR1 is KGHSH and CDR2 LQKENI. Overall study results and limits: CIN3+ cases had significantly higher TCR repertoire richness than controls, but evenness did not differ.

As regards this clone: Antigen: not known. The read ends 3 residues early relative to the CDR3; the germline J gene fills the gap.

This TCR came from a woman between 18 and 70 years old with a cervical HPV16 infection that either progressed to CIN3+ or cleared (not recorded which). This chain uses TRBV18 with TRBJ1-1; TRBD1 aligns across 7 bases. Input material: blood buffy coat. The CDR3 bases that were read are TGTGCCAGCTCACCAGCAGGGACAGCGAACACTGAA. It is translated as CASSPAGTANTE. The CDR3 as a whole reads CASSPAGTANTEAFF.